These 16 T cell receptor beta chains were sequenced from one sample in a study of T cells in localized non-small cell lung cancer. Sequencing used immunoSEQ multiplex PCR; TCRdb keeps in-frame clones, though not all of them. In the table there are tens of thousands of clones, around nine tenths of which are singletons. Specimen: peripheral blood, collected before any cancer treatment. The receptors were sampled from a woman between 35 and 70 years old with stage I lung adenocarcinoma.

This chain links TRBV2 with TRBJ1-3; 10 positions match TRBD1. V lost 6 bases and J lost 2; bases outside the gene matches: 4. The CDR3 runs 15 residues. CDR1 and CDR2 from the germline V gene are SNHLY and FYNNEI. For the CDR3, the DNA is TGTGCCAGCAGGGGGACAGGGGAGGCTGGAAACACCATATATTTT. Encoded protein: CASRGTGEAGNTIYF.

The chain is built from TRBV29-1 and TRBJ2-1; D possibly uses TRBD1 or TRBD2 (6 bases each). With 4 bases removed from V and 7 bases from J, the gap between germline ends came to 8 bases. In germline, CDR1 is SQVTM, CDR2 ANQGSEA. The CDR3 totals 11 residues. For the CDR3, the DNA is TGCAGCGTTGGAGGGGGGAATGAGCAGTTCTTC. It codes for CSVGGGNEQFF.

The chain couples TRBV6-6 to TRBJ1-4; D may be TRBD1 (5 bases). The germline V gene has CDR1 MNHNY and CDR2 SVGAGI (reference sequence). CDR3 length equals 15 residues. Trimming pared 5 bases from V and 2 bases from J, leaving 12 bases between. This chain's CDR3 is CASSRTRDTNEKLFF. The CDR3 DNA sequence: TGTGCCAGCAGTCGAACTCGGGACACTAATGAAAAACTGTTTTTT.

The chain links TRBV5-1 to TRBJ2-2; 7 nucleotides match TRBD1. V was clipped by 5 bases and J by 2 bases; unmatched bases: 6. This CDR3 has 15 residues. Germline values: CDR1 SGHRS, CDR2 YFSETQ. In DNA form, the CDR3 reads TGCGCCAGCAGTTCGTCAGGGGGAAACACCGGGGAGCTGTTTTTT. Its protein is CASSSSGGNTGELFF. The variable domain in full, completed from reference TRBV5-1 and TRBJ2-2, reads KAGVTQTPRYLIKTRGQQVTLSCSPISGHRSVSWYQQTPGQGLQFLFEYFSETQRNKGNFPGRFSGRQFSNSRSEMNVSTLELGDSALYLCASSSSGGNTGELFFGEGSRLTVL.

V and J are TRBV7-2 and TRBJ1-4; weak D call: TRBD1 (6 bases). This CDR3 is 14 amino acids long. Germline CDR1 and CDR2: SGHTA and FQGNSA. V lost 2 bases to trimming and J lost 10 bases, with 14 bases between them. CDR3 in amino acids: CASSLSGGGGKLFF. CDR3 DNA: TGTGCCAGCAGCTTATCCGGGGGCGGGGGAAAACTGTTTTTT. Filled out from reference TRBV7-2 and TRBJ1-4, the complete variable domain reads GAGVSQSPSNKVTEKGKDVELRCDPISGHTALYWYRQSLGQGLEFLIYFQGNSAPDKSGLPSDRFSAERTGGSVSTLTIQRTQQEDSAVYLCASSLSGGGGKLFFGSGTQLSVL.

This rearrangement joins TRBV29-1 to TRBJ2-2, with TRBD2 matching over 8 bases. The J segment lost 7 bases and the V segment lost 6 bases, leaving 10 bases of the junction unmatched. The CDR3 has 14 amino acids. Germline V gene sequence: CDR1 SQVTM, CDR2 ANQGSEA. This chain's CDR3 is CSVALGLAGGELFF. CDR3 in DNA: TGCAGCGTCGCCCTCGGACTAGCAGGCGGGGAGCTGTTTTTT.

V and J are TRBV19 and TRBJ2-1; 12 bases line up with TRBD2. The J segment lost 3 bases and the V segment lost 4 bases, leaving 4 bases of the junction unmatched. This CDR3 spans 16 amino acids. CDR1 is LNHDA, CDR2 SQIVND, per germline (reference sequence). This CDR3 reads CASSTLAGGGYNEQFF. CDR3 coding DNA: TGTGCCAGTAGTACCCTAGCGGGAGGGGGCTACAATGAGCAGTTCTTC.

The chain carries TRBV7-2 and TRBJ2-7; D assignment may be TRBD1 or TRBD2 (6 bases each). V gave up 1 base and J gave up 4 bases, with 11 bases separating them. CDR3 length: 14 amino acids. Per the germline V gene, CDR1 is SGHTA and CDR2 is FQGNSA. The CDR3 DNA is TGTGCCAGCAGCTTAGGGCAGGGGAGGTACGAGCAGTACTTC. Translating it yields CASSLGQGRYEQYF.

This clone is a singleton in its sample. CDR3 region: CASHSFVQDRANYGYTF. In DNA, the CDR3 is TGTGCCAGCCACAGCTTTGTTCAGGACAGAGCTAACTATGGCTACACCTTC. The chain employs TRBV5-6 and TRBJ1-2; D possibly corresponds to TRBD1 (6 bases). CDR1 SGHDT and CDR2 YYEEEE come from the germline V gene. Trimming shortened V by 7 bases and J by 0 bases, and 22 bases separated the two germline ends. The CDR3 loop spans 17 amino acids. Together with reference TRBV5-6 and TRBJ1-2, the CDR3 gives the full variable domain: DAGVTQSPTHLIKTRGQQVTLRCSPKSGHDTVSWYQQALGQGPQFIFQYYEEEERQRGNFPDRFSGHQFPNYSSELNVNALLLGDSALYLCASHSFVQDRANYGYTFGSGTRLTVV.

The genes are TRBV9 and TRBJ2-1; 11 bases are a match to TRBD2. Germline assignment: CDR1 SGDLS and CDR2 YYNGEE. J gave up 4 bases and V 4 bases, and 16 bases lay outside the gene matches. This CDR3 has 19 residues. Written as DNA, the CDR3 is TGTGCCAGCAGCCGCGGACTAGCGGGCTCCTCGGGGTTTTACAATGAGCAGTTCTTC. Translation: CASSRGLAGSSGFYNEQFF.

This chain links TRBV5-1 with TRBJ1-1, with unresolved D. Germline V gene sequence: CDR1 SGHRS, CDR2 YFSETQ. V was trimmed by 0 bases and J by 0 bases, leaving 12 bases between them. The length of the CDR3 is 16 residues. In DNA, the CDR3 is TGCGCCAGCAGCTTGGGCCCAAGAAGCCTGAACACTGAAGCTTTCTTT. This codes for CASSLGPRSLNTEAFF.

In DNA, the CDR3 is TGTGCCAGCAGCGTAGCCCCCCAAGAGACCCAGTACTTC. Translated: CASSVAPQETQYF. The gene calls are TRBV9 and TRBJ2-5; D call uncertain. The CDR3 is 13 amino acids. Trimming pared 0 bases from V and 1 base from J, leaving 4 bases between. The germline V gene encodes CDR1 SGDLS and CDR2 YYNGEE.

CDR3 in amino acids: CASSRGLAAEYEQYF. The CDR3 coding sequence is TGTGCCAGCAGCCGGGGGCTAGCGGCAGAATACGAGCAGTACTTC. V is TRBV6-1 and J is TRBJ2-7, with a tentative D call TRBD2 (7 bases). The germline V gene has CDR1 MNHNS and CDR2 SASEGT. V lost 6 bases and J lost 4, with 19 bases in between. This CDR3 spans 15 amino acids.

This chain links TRBV7-2 with TRBJ1-5; 9 positions match TRBD1. The length of the CDR3 is 15 residues. Germline V gene lookup returns CDR1 SGHTA and CDR2 FQGNSA. The J segment lost 4 bases and the V segment lost 5 bases, leaving 6 bases of the junction unmatched. The CDR3 coding sequence is TGTGCCAGCAGCCCCGGACAGGGGAGTAATCAGCCCCAGCATTTT. Translating gives CASSPGQGSNQPQHF.

CDR3 loop: CASSLYQGRETQYF. The CDR3 DNA reads TGTGCCAGCAGTTTATACCAGGGACGGGAGACCCAGTACTTC. This chain links TRBV25-1 with TRBJ2-5; D possibly uses TRBD1 or TRBD2 (5 bases each). V lost 5 bases and J 5 bases, leaving 15 bases between the germline ends. CDR3 length: 14 amino acids. Per germline, CDR1 MGHDK and CDR2 SYGVNS.

This clone was counted once. In nucleotides, the CDR3 is TGTGCCAGCAGCTTCGGACAGGTCTACAATGAGCAGTTCTTC. It translates to CASSFGQVYNEQFF. The V gene is TRBV5-6, the J gene TRBJ2-1, with 7 bases fitting TRBD1. Germline loops: CDR1 SGHDT, CDR2 YYEEEE. The CDR3 is 14 residues long. V was pared by 2 bases and J by 3 bases, with 2 bases of the junction left unmatched.